In its sample, the clone carrying this TCR beta chain was seen many times. Antigen: not known. TCRdb reanalysed the 5' RACE reads using MiXCR and keeps one entry per CDR3 protein. The table includes over 25,000 distinct CDR3 sequences, around 7% detected once. The data stem from a study of spatial heterogeneity in lung cancer. Study-wide context: The correlation between TCR transcript counts in tumor regions and a T cell module score from matched bulk RNA-seq was strong. Broader study findings: It was found that expanded intratumoral alpha and beta TCR counts tracked tumor mutation counts.

Time point meaning: sample taken at primary tumor resection. Samples were obtained from 65 to 80 donors, all untreated early-stage non-small cell lung cancer patients. The CDR3 is 13 amino acids. The V gene's germline CDR1 is LGHDT and CDR2 YNNKEL (reference sequence). The germline V and J ends were trimmed by 3 bases and 14 bases, with 19 bases remaining between them. The clonotype comes from a male donor with early-stage non-small cell lung cancer. V gene TRBV3-1 combines with J gene TRBJ2-5; D remains ambiguous. Material: lung tumor tissue, obtained at surgery. CDR3 region: CASSQRDGFPSYF. CDR3 DNA sequence: TGTGCCAGCAGCCAGAGAGACGGATTTCCCTCCTACTTC.